These T cell receptor beta chains were read from a single sample in a study of cytomegalovirus exposure and HLA in healthy donors. Libraries were prepared by immunoSEQ multiplex PCR; TCRdb keeps only in-frame clonotypes and omits some of them. The sample holds 70,000 to 95,000 clones, more than 75% seen once. The sample was PBMCs. These receptors were taken from a woman aged 40 to 50 in good health and CMV-seropositive. Both conserved end residues are part of each CDR3. Each record gives: V gene, D gene, CDR3 length, J gene, CDR3 protein. A D gene is named only where the DNA matches it firmly.

>TRBV19|-|14|TRBJ2-7
CASSIVAGAYEQYF
>TRBV5-1|-|14|TRBJ1-1
CASSLVTGNTEAFF
>TRBV6-5|TRBD1|12|TRBJ2-4
CASRDREAIQYF
>TRBV19|TRBD1|13|TRBJ2-2
CALQVQGTGELFF
>TRBV28|-|11|TRBJ1-3
CASSQVDTIYF
>TRBV6-5|-|14|TRBJ1-1
CASSYATANTEAFF
>TRBV5-1|-|15|TRBJ1-1
CASSLFGGSDTEAFF
>TRBV28|TRBD1|16|TRBJ1-1
CASSFTSDRGNTEAFF
>TRBV6-1|TRBD1|16|TRBJ1-6
CASSVHQGADNSPLHF
>TRBV9|TRBD1|16|TRBJ1-2
CASSPQTGTGKGGYTF
>TRBV5-6|-|14|TRBJ1-5
CASSLRGEDQPQHF
>TRBV14|-|16|TRBJ2-1
CASSPRIGPSYNEQFF
>TRBV7-2|TRBD2|15|TRBJ2-1
CASSSTSGRGNEQFF
>TRBV4-3|-|16|TRBJ2-7
CASSRSRTSFAYEQYF
>TRBV2|-|16|TRBJ2-4
CASSEAFDRSKNIQYF
>TRBV28|-|18|TRBJ2-6
CASSLLDSAFSGANVLTF
>TRBV5-1|-|14|TRBJ2-5
CASSFQGFQETQYF
>TRBV7-2|-|15|TRBJ2-1
CASSSPPVRSNEQFF
>TRBV29-1|-|14|TRBJ2-5
CSVGLSGGGETQYF
>TRBV19|TRBD1|13|TRBJ2-5
CASGTGRQETQYF
>TRBV5-4|-|15|TRBJ2-3
CASSPPGPTGDTQYF
>TRBV25-1|-|16|TRBJ2-1
CASSVYGTPWGNEQFF
>TRBV5-1|TRBD2|16|TRBJ2-1
CASSLPSTGGYNEQFF
>TRBV6-1|-|12|TRBJ1-2
CVARREDYGYTF
>TRBV28|-|14|TRBJ1-1
CASSLWTESGEAFF
>TRBV19|-|14|TRBJ2-7
CASSPPWGSTGQYF
>TRBV19|-|14|TRBJ2-1
CASSGRTTYNEQFF
>TRBV18|TRBD1|15|TRBJ2-1
CASSPGDRGYNEQFF
>TRBV7-9|-|16|TRBJ1-2
CASSPLTVKGNYGYTF
>TRBV30|TRBD2|18|TRBJ2-7
CAWSVTGLAGHPTYEQYF
>TRBV9|-|15|TRBJ1-5
CASSEGTYSNQPQHF
>TRBV6-5|-|13|TRBJ1-2
CASGQVLNYGYTF
>TRBV7-2|TRBD2|12|TRBJ2-7
CASSPGGYEQYF
>TRBV27|TRBD1|19|TRBJ1-5
CASSPLGTEYYISNQPQHF
>TRBV27|TRBD2|14|TRBJ2-7
CASSSGTRSLEQYF
>TRBV30|TRBD2|15|TRBJ2-1
CAWKASGSSYNEQFF
>TRBV19|-|14|-
CASSIENRAYEQYF
>TRBV11-2|TRBD1|13|TRBJ1-2
CASSLQGADGYTF
>TRBV7-8|TRBD1|16|TRBJ1-2
CASSLEDRGINYGYTF
>TRBV9|TRBD1|14|TRBJ2-2
CASRGTANTGELFF
>TRBV27|TRBD2|14|TRBJ2-1
CASSFAGGVNEQFF
>TRBV11-1|-|15|TRBJ1-5
CASSPDRPQGKPQHF
>TRBV5-1|-|15|TRBJ2-2
CASSLERGLTGELFF
>TRBV9|TRBD1|15|TRBJ1-4
CASSPPGQGNEKLFF
>TRBV30|TRBD1|12|TRBJ1-3
CAGDSSGNTIYF
>TRBV29-1|TRBD1|14|TRBJ2-7
CSASGQGRMDEQYF
>TRBV7-9|-|16|TRBJ2-7
CASSLARHYLTYEQYF
>TRBV7-2|TRBD2|16|TRBJ2-5
CASSQYDGLEGETQYF
>TRBV2|-|10|TRBJ1-1
CASSDLQAFF
>TRBV19|TRBD2|13|TRBJ2-1
CASSVLAGDAQFF
>TRBV6-6|-|12|TRBJ2-6
CASTSPIGVLTF
>TRBV28|TRBD2|19|TRBJ2-1
CASSLVQPGLADFYNEQFF
>TRBV5-1|TRBD2|14|TRBJ2-5
CASSWRGAGETQYF
>TRBV27|TRBD1|15|TRBJ2-7
CASRALGTGGGKQYF
>TRBV5-1|TRBD1|16|TRBJ1-1
CASSSGTGSMNTEAFF